This TCR beta chain was documented in a study of T cells after yellow fever vaccination. 5'RACE template switching generated TCR cDNA, adding a universal primer site and UMIs. TCRdb re-called the 5' RACE reads with MiXCR, one entry per CDR3 protein. The table has 250,000 to 300,000 distinct CDR3 sequences, about 10% seen once. Trimming removed 6 bases at V and 8 bases at J, with 28 bases between. This CDR3 contains 17 residues. This clonotype has a handful of counts. The clonotype comes from a man younger than 35 who received the YFV17D yellow fever vaccine. The chain recombines TRBV12-3 or TRBV12-4 with TRBJ1-1, with D maybe TRBD1 (6 bases). The sequencing here drew on CD4+ T cells sorted from PBMCs, taken 5 days after the yellow fever booster vaccination. CDR3: CASRTSLRGEKSSEAFF. CDR3 bases: TGTGCCAGCAGAACATCCCTAAGGGGGGAGAAAAGCTCCGAAGCTTTCTTT.